This passage covers 32 T cell receptor beta chains from one sample sequenced in a study of shared clonotypes between healthy human individuals. TCRdb's copy holds only in-frame clones and misses some; the assay was immunoSEQ multiplex PCR. The sample carries about 690,000 clones, 90% recorded once. Sequencing was done on a sample of memory CD8+ T cells from PBMCs. Subset given: CD45RO+ cells pooled with CCR7-negative TemRA cells. These receptors were taken from a young man in good health. Some clones in this sample may be carry-over from other donors' samples.

The chain couples TRBV6-6 to TRBJ1-1; D remains ambiguous. Germline V lookup: CDR1 MNHNY, CDR2 SVGAGI (reference sequence). The CDR3 covers 15 residues. The germline V and J ends were trimmed by 0 bases and 0 bases, with 8 bases remaining between them. The CDR3: CASSYSISLNTEAFF. The CDR3 DNA reads TGTGCCAGCAGTTACTCGATTAGTTTGAACACTGAAGCTTTCTTT.

The chain couples TRBV9 to TRBJ1-1, with a tentative D call TRBD1 (5 bases). Germline V gene lookup returns CDR1 SGDLS and CDR2 YYNGEE. V was trimmed by 4 bases and J by 1 base, leaving 11 bases between them. CDR3 length: 14 residues. CDR3 nucleotides: TGTGCCAGCAGCCCCCAGGGCGAGAACACTGAAGCTTTCTTT. Its translation is CASSPQGENTEAFF.

The chain is built from TRBV9 and TRBJ2-7; a weak D match, TRBD2 (5 bases). V lost 0 bases to trimming and J lost 0 bases, with 10 bases between them. This CDR3 spans 15 amino acids. The germline V gene has CDR1 SGDLS and CDR2 YYNGEE. The CDR3 bases are TGTGCCAGCAGCGTAGGGGTAGCGAGCTCCTACGAGCAGTACTTC. This codes for CASSVGVASSYEQYF.

The chain has TRBV27 and TRBJ1-1; a possible D gene is TRBD1 (6 bases). The germline CDR1 and CDR2 sequences are MNHEY and SMNVEV (reference sequence). The CDR3 has 15 residues. Trimming cost V 2 bases and J 1 base, with 11 bases left between them. CDR3 in DNA: TGTGCCAGCAGTTTAGGGGGGCGGACGAACACTGAAGCTTTCTTT. Protein: CASSLGGRTNTEAFF.

The chain is built from TRBV2 and TRBJ2-7; no clear D. Germline V gives CDR1 SNHLY, CDR2 FYNNEI. The CDR3 has 13 residues. Between the trimmed V and J ends, which lost 8 bases and 2 bases, there was a span of 13 bases. The CDR3 loop reads CASRRRPAYEQYF. DNA for the CDR3: TGTGCCAGCCGTCGGAGACCAGCCTACGAGCAGTACTTC.

This chain uses TRBV13 with TRBJ2-7; 11 bases align to TRBD2. There are 15 residues in the CDR3. Per germline, CDR1 PRHDT and CDR2 FYEKMQ (reference sequence). The trim removed 4 bases at V and 0 bases at J, leaving 2 bases unmatched. The CDR3 spells CASSSGLAGSYEQYF. The CDR3 DNA sequence: TGTGCCAGCAGCTCTGGACTAGCGGGCTCCTACGAGCAGTACTTC.

This clone is a singleton in its sample. One base separates it from a far larger clone, so it is likely a read error. J is TRBJ1-1 and V is TRBV19; D gene unclear. CDR1 is LNHDA and CDR2 is SQIVND in the germline V gene (reference sequence). CDR3 size: 12 residues. The ends were cut back, 6 bases at V and 1 base at J, with 6 bases in the middle. CDR3 DNA: TGTGCCAGTAGATCGGGGAACACTGAAGCTTTCTTT. Translation: CASRSGNTEAFF.

The chain carries TRBV4-3 and TRBJ2-4; tentatively, D is TRBD2 (5 bases). Trimming cost V 3 bases and J 2 bases, with 20 bases left between them. Germline V CDR1 and CDR2: LGHNA, YSLEER. The CDR3 runs 18 residues. This CDR3 is CASSQTALNPSTKNIQYF. The DNA of the CDR3 is TGCGCCAGCAGCCAGACCGCCCTTAACCCTAGCACCAAAAACATTCAGTACTTC.

The CDR3 sequence: CASSISAYNEQFF. The CDR3 DNA sequence: TGTGCCAGTAGTATTTCTGCATACAATGAGCAGTTCTTC. The gene calls are TRBV19 and TRBJ2-1, with D uncertain. Germline lookup yields CDR1 LNHDA and CDR2 SQIVND (reference sequence). The CDR3 consists of 13 residues. The V and J ends lost 3 bases and 4 bases respectively, with 7 bases between them. The full variable domain, its missing parts supplied by reference TRBV19 and TRBJ2-1, is DGGITQSPKYLFRKEGQNVTLSCEQNLNHDAMYWYRQDPGQGLRLIYYSQIVNDFQKGDIAEGYSVSREKKESFPLTVTSAQKNPTAFYLCASSISAYNEQFFGPGTRLTVL.

This sequence joins TRBV19 and TRBJ2-5; 9 positions match TRBD2. V trimming: 3 bases; J trimming: 5 bases; junction bases outside the gene matches: 16. This CDR3 has 18 residues. Germline lookup yields CDR1 LNHDA and CDR2 SQIVND (reference sequence). The DNA for the CDR3 is TGTGCCAGTAGTATCGGCGTGCGGGAGGGCTTGCTGTGGGAGACCCAGTACTTC. This codes for CASSIGVREGLLWETQYF.

V is TRBV11-2 and J is TRBJ2-7, with D possibly being TRBD1 (6 bases). CDR3 length: 15 residues. Germline values: CDR1 SGHAT, CDR2 FQNNGV. V lost 3 bases and J 4 bases, leaving 16 bases between the germline ends. The CDR3 nucleotides read TGTGCCAGCAGCTTCCGGACAGCATCAAGTTACGAGCAGTACTTC. Residues: CASSFRTASSYEQYF.

The genes are TRBV28 and TRBJ2-1; TRBD1 is a possible D gene (6 bases). Germline V gene data show CDR1 as MDHEN and CDR2 as SYDVKM. There are 16 residues in the CDR3. With 7 bases removed from V and 1 base from J, the gap between germline ends came to 17 bases. The DNA for the CDR3 is TGTGCCAGCAAAGTGGACAGACGAAGATCCTACAATGAGCAGTTCTTC. Translation gives CASKVDRRRSYNEQFF.

The chain employs TRBV5-1 and TRBJ2-7; the D gene is possibly TRBD2 (5 bases). This CDR3 has 14 residues. V was trimmed by 1 base and J by 4 bases, leaving 12 bases between them. Germline CDR1 SGHRS, CDR2 YFSETQ. The DNA for the CDR3 is TGCGCCAGCAGCTTGTCAACACGGACTTACGAGCAGTACTTC. Amino acid sequence: CASSLSTRTYEQYF.

This rearrangement joins TRBV29-1 to TRBJ2-7; D uncertain. With 7 bases removed from V and 3 bases from J, the gap between germline ends came to 16 bases. Per the germline V gene, CDR1 is SQVTM and CDR2 is ANQGSEA. The CDR3 loop spans 13 amino acids. DNA of the CDR3: TGCAGCGCCACACTCTCACCCAACTACGAGCAGTACTTC. It encodes CSATLSPNYEQYF.

V usage is TRBV19 and J usage is TRBJ2-1; either TRBD1 or TRBD2 may fit D (5 bases each). Per germline, CDR1 LNHDA and CDR2 SQIVND (reference sequence). Trimming took off 2 bases at V and 6 bases at J, with 14 bases between the two ends. CDR3 length: 15 residues. Written as DNA, the CDR3 is TGTGCCAGTAGTATAAGGTTGGGACCGCTCAATGAGCAGTTCTTC. Translating it yields CASSIRLGPLNEQFF.

V usage is TRBV9 and J usage is TRBJ2-2; TRBD1 aligns across 12 bases. This CDR3 spans 17 amino acids. V was clipped by 3 bases and J by 5 bases; unmatched bases: 8. Germline V gives CDR1 SGDLS, CDR2 YYNGEE. This chain's CDR3 is CASSDPGQGAQTGELFF. DNA of the CDR3: TGTGCCAGCAGCGACCCGGGACAGGGGGCGCAGACCGGGGAGCTGTTTTTT.

V usage is TRBV10-1 and J usage is TRBJ2-7; tentative D call: TRBD1 (6 bases). Germline lookup yields CDR1 WNHNN and CDR2 SYGVQD (reference sequence). Trimming left V 10 bases short and J 2 bases short, with 15 bases between. This CDR3 has 13 amino acids. The CDR3: CATEGDKPYEQYF. In nucleotides, the CDR3 is TGCGCCACAGAGGGGGACAAGCCCTACGAGCAGTACTTC.

Concerning this clone itself: Mismatch with germline at one junction end may stem from a read error. The V gene is TRBV7-2, the J gene TRBJ2-1; D may be TRBD2 (5 bases). CDR1 SGHTA and CDR2 FQGNSA come from the germline V gene. The CDR3 runs 15 residues. This CDR3 reads CASSLAASSYNEQFF. CDR3 coding DNA: TGTGCCAGCAGCCTAGCCGCGAGCTCCTACAATGAGCAGTTCTTC.

The chain is built from TRBV19 and TRBJ1-2; possibly TRBD1 for D (5 bases). The CDR3 length is 16 residues. Deletions cut 5 bases from V and 3 bases from J, with 19 bases between. The V gene's germline CDR1 is LNHDA and CDR2 SQIVND (reference sequence). CDR3 nucleotide sequence: TGTGCCAGTAGTCCCCGAGACAGAGCCCTAGACTATGGCTACACCTTC. Translating it yields CASSPRDRALDYGYTF.

This chain uses TRBV28 with TRBJ2-1, with unresolved D. Trimming shortened V by 7 bases and J by 4 bases, and 17 bases separated the two germline ends. This CDR3 has 15 amino acids. In germline, CDR1 is MDHEN, CDR2 SYDVKM. The CDR3 loop reads CASTQPIYRYNEQFF. CDR3 nucleotide sequence: TGTGCCAGCACCCAACCCATCTACCGGTACAATGAGCAGTTCTTC. Full variable domain (outside the CDR3, taken from reference TRBV28 and TRBJ2-1): DVKVTQSSRYLVKRTGEKVFLECVQDMDHENMFWYRQDPGLGLRLIYFSYDVKMKEKGDIPEGYSVSREKKERFSLILESASTNQTSMYLCASTQPIYRYNEQFFGPGTRLTVL.

The rearrangement links TRBV5-6 to TRBJ2-1, with unresolved D. The CDR3 is made up of 14 amino acids. V was clipped by 0 bases and J by 7 bases, with 11 bases between them. Germline-derived CDR1 and CDR2 are SGHDT and YYEEEE. The CDR3 nucleotides are TGTGCCAGCAGCTTGGGGCAGGCCAATAATGAGCAGTTCTTC. It encodes CASSLGQANNEQFF.

The gene calls are TRBV27 and TRBJ1-1, with a weak D call TRBD1 (6 bases). Per the germline V gene, CDR1 is MNHEY and CDR2 is SMNVEV (reference sequence). Trimming removed 6 bases at V and 5 bases at J, with 16 bases between. The CDR3 is 14 residues long. The CDR3 is CASRQGWGRTEAFF. CDR3 DNA: TGTGCCAGCAGACAGGGCTGGGGTAGGACTGAAGCTTTCTTT.

This clone was seen once. The chain recombines TRBV27 with TRBJ2-2, with 13 bases lining up with TRBD2. The CDR3 is 18 residues long. The germline CDR1 and CDR2 sequences are MNHEY and SMNVEV (reference sequence). The trim removed 1 base at V and 5 bases at J, leaving 7 bases unmatched. The CDR3 nucleotides read TGTGCCAGCAGTTTATTACTAGCGGGAGGGCCGGGTACCGGGGAGCTGTTTTTT. As protein: CASSLLLAGGPGTGELFF.

The rearrangement joins TRBV27 to TRBJ1-1, with D possibly TRBD1 on 5 matching bases. Trimming pared 5 bases from V and 3 bases from J, leaving 7 bases between. This CDR3 has 12 residues. Germline V gene lookup returns CDR1 MNHEY and CDR2 SMNVEV (reference sequence). Written as DNA, the CDR3 is TGTGCCAGCAGTCCAGGGTACACTGAAGCTTTCTTT. It yields the protein CASSPGYTEAFF.

V gene TRBV5-1 combines with J gene TRBJ2-1; possibly TRBD2 for D (6 bases). CDR1 SGHRS and CDR2 YFSETQ come from the germline V gene. Deletions cut 0 bases from V and 9 bases from J, with 22 bases between. The CDR3 runs to 17 residues. CDR3 amino acids: CASSLAGTLAIVAEQFF. In DNA, the CDR3 is TGCGCCAGCAGCTTGGCCGGGACTCTAGCGATTGTAGCTGAGCAGTTCTTC.

The chain combines TRBV7-8 with TRBJ2-3; 11 bases match TRBD2. The ends lost 8 bases at V and 4 bases at J; junction bases unmatched: 5. The CDR3 extends over 14 amino acids. CDR1 and CDR2 from the germline V gene are SGHVS and FQNEAQ. CDR3 sequence: CASQASGRSDTQYF. CDR3 bases: TGTGCCAGCCAGGCTAGCGGGAGGTCAGATACGCAGTATTTT.

The V call is TRBV5-6, the J call TRBJ1-1; TRBD1 agrees at 7 bases. Trimming cost V 4 bases and J 7 bases; bases outside gene matches: 4. The CDR3 runs to 12 residues. Looked up from germline, CDR1 is SGHDT and CDR2 is YYEEEE. CDR3 DNA: TGTGCCAGCAGCCGGGACAGAGTTGAAGCTTTCTTT. It codes for CASSRDRVEAFF.

The rearrangement uses TRBV15 and TRBJ2-7; D unclear. The germline CDR1 and CDR2 sequences are LNHNV and YYDKDF (reference sequence). The CDR3 totals 14 residues. V dropped 3 bases and J dropped 1 base, with 10 bases sitting between them. This chain's CDR3 is CATSRGFGSYEQYF. The CDR3 region has the DNA TGTGCCACCAGCAGGGGATTCGGGTCCTACGAGCAGTACTTC.

The chain uses TRBV7-6 and TRBJ2-7, with 7 bases fitting TRBD2. The V segment lost 3 bases and the J segment 3 bases; nucleotides outside the gene matches: 14. The CDR3 length is 17 residues. Germline CDR1 SGHVS, CDR2 FNYEAQ. The CDR3 here is CASSLGPSGTPRYEQYF. The DNA for the CDR3 is TGTGCCAGCAGCTTGGGACCAAGCGGGACCCCACGCTACGAGCAGTACTTC.

The genes are TRBV7-8 and TRBJ2-7, with 10 bases matching TRBD2. The CDR3 covers 14 residues. The germline V gene has CDR1 SGHVS and CDR2 FQNEAQ. Germline trimming cut 11 bases from V and 5 bases from J; bases unmatched to any gene: 12. CDR3 bases: TGTGCCTGCCGTGGGGGGCTAGCGGGGGACGAGCAGTACTTC. Amino acid sequence: CACRGGLAGDEQYF.

The chain is built from TRBV11-2 and TRBJ2-1; 9 bases align to TRBD2. V trimming: 5 bases; J trimming: 2 bases; junction bases outside the gene matches: 13. The germline V gene encodes CDR1 SGHAT and CDR2 FQNNGV. This CDR3 comprises 18 residues. CDR3 in amino acids: CASSKGRSGSKAYNEQFF. The DNA for the CDR3 is TGTGCCAGCAGCAAAGGACGTAGCGGGAGTAAAGCCTACAATGAGCAGTTCTTC.

The chain couples TRBV7-9 to TRBJ2-2; D ambiguous. The CDR3 has 13 amino acids. The V end lost 8 bases, the J end lost 6 bases, and 13 bases lay between the germline ends. Germline CDR1 and CDR2: SEHNR and FQNEAQ (reference sequence). The CDR3 loop is CASRSRLAGELFF. The CDR3 coding sequence is TGTGCCAGCCGGAGCAGGTTGGCCGGGGAGCTGTTTTTT.